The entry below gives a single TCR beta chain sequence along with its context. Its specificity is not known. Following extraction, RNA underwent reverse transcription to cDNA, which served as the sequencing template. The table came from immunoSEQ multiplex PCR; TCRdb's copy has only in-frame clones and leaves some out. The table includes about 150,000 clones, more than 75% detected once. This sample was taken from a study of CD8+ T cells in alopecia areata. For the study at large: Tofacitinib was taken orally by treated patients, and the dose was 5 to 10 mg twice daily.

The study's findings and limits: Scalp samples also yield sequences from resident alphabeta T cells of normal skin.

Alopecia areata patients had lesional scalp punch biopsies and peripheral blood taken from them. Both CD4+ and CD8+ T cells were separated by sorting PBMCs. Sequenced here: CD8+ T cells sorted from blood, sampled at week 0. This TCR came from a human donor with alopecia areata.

The CDR3 sequence is CASSPGLAGGEIANTGELFF. The CDR3 DNA sequence: TGTGCCAGCAGCCCAGGACTAGCGGGAGGGGAAATCGCGAACACCGGGGAGCTGTTTTTT. The gene calls are TRBV7-3 and TRBJ2-2; 15 nucleotides align to TRBD2. CDR1 and CDR2 (germline): SGHTA, FQGTGA. The CDR3 has 20 residues. The ends lost 5 bases at V and 0 bases at J; junction bases unmatched: 10.